Listed below are T cell receptor beta chains from one sample, sequenced in a study of cytomegalovirus exposure and HLA in healthy donors. TCRdb's table, derived via immunoSEQ multiplex PCR, lists solely in-frame clones and lacks some. Counted here are under 80,000 clones, roughly 90% occurring once; the ten biggest clones make up roughly 1.2%. Sequencing was performed on PBMCs. The receptors come from a woman aged 18 to 35 in good health and CMV-seronegative. Both conserved end residues are part of each CDR3. Each record gives: clone size, V gene, J gene, D gene, CDR3 protein, CDR3 DNA. D genes are given only for firm matches. Clone size is stated in some rows and not others, as once, few, many or a class when expanded.

>NA|TRBV6-1|TRBJ2-2|TRBD1
CASRLDRGHGELFF
TGTGCCAGCAGGCTGGACAGGGGCCACGGGGAGCTGTTTTTT
>NA|TRBV11-2|TRBJ2-1|NA
CASSLDRSSYNEQFF
TGTGCCAGCAGCTTAGATCGTAGCTCCTACAATGAGCAGTTCTTC
>NA|TRBV2|TRBJ1-4|NA
CASRQDNEKLFF
TGTGCCAGCCGACAGGATAATGAAAAACTGTTTTTT
>NA|TRBV28|TRBJ1-5|NA
CASKRGNQPQHF
TGTGCCAGCAAACGGGGCAATCAGCCCCAGCATTTT
>once|TRBV6-1|TRBJ1-2|NA
CASTEQGTNYGYTF
TGTGCCAGCACTGAACAGGGAACTAACTATGGCTACACCTTC
>NA|TRBV2|TRBJ2-1|TRBD2
CASSGDGGAGFF
TGTGCCAGCAGTGGTGACGGGGGGGCCGGGTTCTTC
>NA|TRBV27|TRBJ2-7|NA
CASSLAGFYEQYF
TGTGCCAGCAGTTTAGCAGGGTTCTACGAGCAGTACTTC
>NA|TRBV5-1|TRBJ2-7|TRBD2
CASSPGGTYEQYF
TGCGCCAGCAGCCCGGGGGGTACCTACGAGCAGTACTTC
>NA|TRBV7-9|TRBJ1-4|TRBD1
CASSGWTGGQVREKLFF
TGTGCCAGCAGCGGATGGACAGGGGGCCAAGTTCGTGAAAAACTGTTTTTT
>NA|TRBV6-5|TRBJ2-7|NA
CASSYPGGGNEQYF
TGTGCCAGCAGTTACCCGGGAGGGGGCAACGAGCAGTACTTC
>once|TRBV2|TRBJ2-7|TRBD2
CASIRGLANYEQYF
TGTGCCAGCATTAGGGGACTAGCCAACTACGAGCAGTACTTC
>NA|TRBV11-2|TRBJ2-5|TRBD2
CASSSPSGGVIETQYF
TGTGCCAGCAGCTCCCCTAGCGGGGGCGTCATTGAGACCCAGTACTTC
>NA|TRBV28|TRBJ2-3|TRBD2
CASRPLRGSVREADTQYF
TGTGCCAGCAGACCCCTCCGGGGGAGTGTACGGGAGGCAGATACGCAGTATTTT
>NA|TRBV6-1|TRBJ1-4|NA
CASSGGGTGWGEKLFF
TGTGCCAGCAGTGGTGGGGGCACAGGGTGGGGTGAAAAACTGTTTTTT
>NA|TRBV7-9|TRBJ2-7|NA
CASSSPRGTYEQYF
TGTGCCAGCAGCTCCCCAAGGGGGACCTACGAGCAGTACTTC
>NA|TRBV19|TRBJ1-1|TRBD1
CASSIQGAHTNTEAFF
TGTGCCAGTAGTATCCAGGGGGCGCATACGAACACTGAAGCTTTCTTT
>NA|TRBV6-5|TRBJ1-1|NA
CASSPPSGGRTEAFF
TGTGCCAGCAGTCCACCCTCCGGAGGGCGGACTGAAGCTTTCTTT
>NA|TRBV19|TRBJ2-7|NA
CASSSVGSQGHFFGEQYF
TGTGCCAGTAGTAGTGTGGGTTCCCAGGGACACTTTTTTGGCGAGCAGTACTTC
>NA|TRBV4-1|TRBJ1-3|NA
CASSQERSADTIYF
TGCGCCAGCAGCCAAGAAAGGAGCGCGGACACCATATATTTT
>NA|TRBV25-1|TRBJ1-4|NA
CASSEQVLNEKLFF
TGTGCCAGCAGTGAACAGGTTCTCAATGAAAAACTGTTTTTT
>NA|TRBV6-5|TRBJ1-6|NA
CASSVSGDHSPLHF
TGTGCCAGCAGTGTATCGGGGGATCATTCACCCCTCCACTTT
>once|TRBV20-1|TRBJ1-1|NA
CSAEGQRWAFF
TGCAGTGCTGAAGGACAGCGTTGGGCTTTCTTT
>NA|TRBV4-2|TRBJ2-7|NA
CASSQATSFHEQYF
TGTGCCAGCAGCCAAGCAACTAGTTTTCACGAGCAGTACTTC
>NA|TRBV27|TRBJ2-6|NA
CASSRLLSGANVLTF
TGTGCCAGCAGTCGACTGCTCTCTGGGGCCAACGTCCTGACTTTC
>NA|TRBV19|TRBJ2-3|TRBD2
CASSMTSGGAWSADTQYF
TGTGCCAGTAGTATGACTAGCGGGGGGGCCTGGTCGGCAGATACGCAGTATTTT
>NA|TRBV30|TRBJ1-2|TRBD1
CAKDTGELAGYTF
TGTGCCAAGGACACAGGGGAGCTGGCTGGCTACACCTTC
>once|TRBV19|TRBJ1-3|TRBD1
CASSTPPGGQVSGNTIYF
TGTGCCAGTAGTACTCCGCCCGGTGGACAGGTCTCTGGAAACACCATATATTTT
>NA|TRBV30|TRBJ1-4|NA
CAWSVREKLFF
TGTGCCTGGAGTGTCCGGGAAAAACTGTTTTTT
>NA|TRBV6-8|TRBJ1-3|NA
CASSFSGETGNTIYF
TGTGCCAGCAGTTTCTCAGGGGAAACTGGAAACACCATATATTTT
>NA|TRBV25-1|TRBJ2-1|NA
CASRAPGSYNEQFF
TGTGCCAGCAGGGCCCCGGGTTCCTACAATGAGCAGTTCTTC
>NA|TRBV6-6|TRBJ2-5|TRBD2
CASSYRGLAGETQYF
TGTGCCAGCAGTTACCGGGGACTAGCGGGGGAGACCCAGTACTTC
>NA|TRBV6-5|TRBJ1-2|TRBD1
CASSSPDRAINYGYTF
TGTGCCAGCAGTTCCCCGGACAGGGCGATCAACTATGGCTACACCTTC
>NA|TRBV30|TRBJ2-7|NA
CAWTSMTYEQYF
TGTGCCTGGACAAGCATGACCTACGAGCAGTACTTC
>NA|TRBV2|TRBJ1-2|TRBD1
CASNPGQGTYGYTF
TGTGCCAGCAACCCGGGACAGGGGACCTATGGCTACACCTTC
>NA|TRBV6-5|TRBJ2-1|TRBD2
CASSGTSGRDEQFF
TGTGCCAGCAGCGGGACTAGCGGAAGGGATGAGCAGTTCTTC
>once|TRBV7-2|TRBJ2-7|NA
CASSLPTGYSYEQYF
TGTGCCAGCAGCCTACCGACGGGGTACTCATACGAGCAGTACTTC
>NA|TRBV7-2|TRBJ1-5|NA
CASSLKQGRQPQHF
TGTGCCAGCAGCCTGAAACAGGGCCGGCAGCCCCAGCATTTT
>NA|TRBV7-9|TRBJ2-1|NA
CASSKTGSGSYNEQFF
TGTGCCAGCAGCAAAACAGGGTCGGGCTCCTACAATGAGCAGTTCTTC
>NA|TRBV6-6|TRBJ1-1|NA
CASSYSRVNTEAFF
TGTGCCAGCAGTTATAGCCGGGTGAACACTGAAGCTTTCTTT
>NA|TRBV19|TRBJ2-4|NA
CASSTIAYRENIQYF
TGTGCCAGTAGTACCATAGCGTACCGAGAAAACATTCAGTACTTC
>NA|TRBV5-4|TRBJ1-4|NA
CASSGAEIMPTNEKLFF
TGTGCCAGCAGCGGGGCGGAAATTATGCCAACTAATGAAAAACTGTTTTTT
>NA|TRBV27|TRBJ1-2|NA
CASSLRGSRGVGGYTF
TGTGCCAGCAGTTTAAGAGGAAGCAGGGGCGTTGGTGGCTACACCTTC
>NA|TRBV7-9|TRBJ1-1|NA
CASSFRDNQAFF
TGTGCCAGCAGCTTCCGGGACAACCAAGCTTTCTTT
>few|TRBV28|TRBJ1-2|NA
CASSSRQRYGYTF
TGTGCCAGCAGCTCCCGACAGCGATATGGCTACACCTTC
>NA|TRBV28|TRBJ2-5|TRBD2
CASSSRGGLGQETQYF
TGTGCCAGCAGCTCTCGGGGGGGCCTGGGGCAAGAGACCCAGTACTTC
>NA|TRBV7-9|TRBJ2-3|NA
CASSRSPSSTDTQYF
TGTGCCAGCAGTCGTAGCCCTTCTAGCACAGATACGCAGTATTTT
>NA|TRBV10-3|TRBJ2-7|TRBD1
CAIRDGTGPNEQYF
TGTGCCATCAGGGACGGGACAGGTCCCAACGAGCAGTACTTC
>NA|TRBV5-1|TRBJ2-5|TRBD1
CASSWSGTGAETQYF
TGCGCCAGCAGCTGGTCCGGGACAGGGGCAGAGACCCAGTACTTC
>NA|TRBV5-6|TRBJ2-3|NA
CASSLAADTQYF
TGTGCCAGCAGCTTGGCCGCAGATACGCAGTATTTT
>NA|TRBV19|TRBJ1-5|NA
CASSMVGASNQPQHF
TGTGCCAGTAGTATGGTGGGGGCGAGCAATCAGCCCCAGCATTTT
>NA|TRBV5-4|TRBJ1-4|NA
CASRKDSNEKLFF
TGTGCCAGCAGAAAAGACAGTAATGAAAAACTGTTTTTT
>once|TRBV5-1|TRBJ1-2|TRBD1
CASSLEVQGAYYGYTF
TGCGCCAGCAGCTTGGAGGTACAGGGGGCATACTATGGCTACACCTTC
>NA|TRBV13|TRBJ2-2|TRBD2
CASSLERGAPGELFF
TGTGCCAGCAGCTTAGAGCGGGGGGCACCCGGGGAGCTGTTTTTT
>once|TRBV5-4|TRBJ2-7|NA
CASANRVGDEQYF
TGTGCCAGCGCCAACAGGGTAGGCGACGAGCAGTACTTC
>NA|TRBV11-2|TRBJ2-7|NA
CASSLEWGLPYEQYF
TGTGCCAGCAGCTTAGAGTGGGGGCTTCCCTACGAGCAGTACTTC
>NA|TRBV11-3|TRBJ1-1|TRBD1
CASSVSGRGQTEAFF
TGTGCCAGCAGCGTATCCGGCAGGGGGCAAACTGAAGCTTTCTTT
>once|TRBV11-2|TRBJ2-3|NA
CASSRGLTIDTQYF
TGTGCCAGCAGCCGGGGATTGACCATAGATACGCAGTATTTT